Sequencing of this TCR beta chain was carried out in a study of pediatric ulcerative colitis. Study-level results: Clonal expansions reduced rectal repertoire diversity in acute severe colitis.

Samples were sequenced at Survey level, maximum 500,000 reads. The protocol was immunoSEQ multiplex PCR, while the TCRdb copy is restricted to in-frame clones and leaves out a portion. The table includes some 14,000 clones, about nine tenths detected once. V trimming: 3 bases; J trimming: 1 base; junction bases outside the gene matches: 2. This CDR3 spans 15 amino acids. The germline CDR1 and CDR2 sequences are LNHNV and YYDKDF (reference sequence). In regard to this clone: What it recognizes is unknown.

This sequence originates from a boy aged 10-17 years with moderate ulcerative colitis. The genes are TRBV15 and TRBJ1-3; 8 bases fit TRBD1. The specimen was blood. The CDR3 DNA sequence: TGTGCCACCAGCAGGGACAGGGTTTCTGGAAACACCATATATTTT. The encoded protein is CATSRDRVSGNTIYF.